This note documents a single T cell receptor (beta chain) sequence. Its antigen is as yet unknown. The PCR ran on 60 Vbeta and 13 Jbeta primers. Only in-frame clones appear in the TCRdb table, and some are missing; sequencing was by immunoSEQ multiplex PCR. There are 110,000 to 150,000 clones in the sample; 75% to 90% occur only once, and 1.2% lies in the top ten. These data originate in a study of cytomegalovirus exposure and HLA in healthy donors. Study-level findings and limits: Researchers reportedly found TCR beta sequences accurately predicted most subjects' HLA-A and HLA-B alleles. Differences between HLA loci emerged in a later analysis of TCR association rates, with DRB1 most and HLA-C fewest.

The receptor's source is a female donor in good health and CMV-seronegative. Material for sequencing was PBMCs.

CDR3 in amino acids: CASSLGLAGGPSTDTQYF. The DNA of the CDR3 is TGCGCCAGCAGCTTGGGCCTAGCGGGAGGGCCTAGCACAGATACGCAGTATTTT. This chain joins TRBV5-1 and TRBJ2-3, with 12 bases matching TRBD2. After removal of 0 bases from V and 0 bases from J, the junction contained 5 bases not matched to a gene. CDR1 and CDR2 from the germline V gene are SGHRS and YFSETQ. The CDR3 has 18 residues.